The TCR beta chain described here comes from a study of OX40 agonist ivuxolimab in advanced cancers. Study in general: Of mixed ages from about 23 to 90 and averaging about 65 years, the group was almost 85% male. Study results and limitations: In the expanded peripheral T cells, antigen specificity was never determined. The average count of expanded clones was higher among CD8+ T cells than among CD4+.

CDR3 length equals 14 residues. Trimming took 5 bases from V and 6 from J; bases not matched to a gene: 8. Germline V lookup: CDR1 SGHTA, CDR2 FQGNSA. Details on this clone: What it binds is not known.

Assay used: immunoSEQ multiplex PCR; TCRdb lists only in-frame clones, some missing. The sample has around 95,000 clones, 80% to 95% seen once; the top ten hold about 0.49%. Autoimmune disease history or systemic immunosuppression barred patients. This chain links TRBV7-2 with TRBJ1-2; TRBD1 agrees at 8 bases. This sample comprised CD4+ or CD8+ T cells sorted from blood, obtained in a trial of the OX40 agonist ivuxolimab. This TCR came from an adult with an advanced solid tumor such as melanoma, head and neck, liver or kidney cancer. CDR3 protein: CASSQLRTGNGYTF. As DNA, the CDR3 is TGTGCCAGCAGCCAGCTGAGGACAGGGAATGGCTACACCTTC.